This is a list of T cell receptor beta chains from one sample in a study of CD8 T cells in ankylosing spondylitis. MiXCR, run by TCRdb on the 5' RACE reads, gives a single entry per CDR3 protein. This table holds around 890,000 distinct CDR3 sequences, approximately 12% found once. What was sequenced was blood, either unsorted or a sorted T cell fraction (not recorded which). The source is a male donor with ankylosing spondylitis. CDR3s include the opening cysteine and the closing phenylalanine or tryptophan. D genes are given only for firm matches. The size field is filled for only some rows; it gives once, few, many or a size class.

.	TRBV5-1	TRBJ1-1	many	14	TGCGCCAGCAGCTTGGGCAGTATGAACACTGAAGCTTTCTTT	CASSLGSMNTEAFF
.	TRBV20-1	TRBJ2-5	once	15	TGCAGTGCTGAAAATGAGGGGGGCTTCGGAGAGACCCAGTACTTC	CSAENEGGFGETQYF
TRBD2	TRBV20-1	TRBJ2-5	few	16	TGCAGTGCTAGAGAACCTAGCGGAAACTTCCAAGAGACCCAGTACTTC	CSAREPSGNFQETQYF
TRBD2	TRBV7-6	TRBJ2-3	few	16	TGTGCCAGCAGCCAGGGACTAGCGTCCTCCGGAGATACGCAGTATTTT	CASSQGLASSGDTQYF
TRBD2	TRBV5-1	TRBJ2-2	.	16	TGCGCCAGCAGAGCCGGACTAGCGGCGAACACCGGGGAGCTGTTTTTT	CASRAGLAANTGELFF
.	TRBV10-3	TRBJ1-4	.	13	TGTGCCATCAGTGGCCGACGGGAGGAAAAACTGTTTTTT	CAISGRREEKLFF
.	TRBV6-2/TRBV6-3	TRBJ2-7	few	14	TGTGCCAGCAGTTACGGATTCACGATCCACGAGCAGTACTTC	CASSYGFTIHEQYF
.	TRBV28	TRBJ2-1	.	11	TGTGCCAGCAGTTTACTGGCGGAGTCTTTCTTC	CASSLLAESFF
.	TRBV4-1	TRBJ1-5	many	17	TGCGCCAGCAGCCAAGATATGTGGCGGGACAGCAATCAGCCCCAGCATTTT	CASSQDMWRDSNQPQHF
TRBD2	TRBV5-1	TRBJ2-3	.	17	TGCGCCAGCAGCGCCGGGACTAGCGGCATACTCACAGATACGCAGTATTTT	CASSAGTSGILTDTQYF
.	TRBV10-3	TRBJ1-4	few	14	TGTGCCATCAGAGCTGCCGGCGATAATGAAAAACTGTTTTTT	CAIRAAGDNEKLFF
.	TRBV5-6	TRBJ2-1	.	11	TGTGCCAGCAGCTTGATCCGGGGGCTGTTCTTC	CASSLIRGLFF
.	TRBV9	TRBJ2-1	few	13	TGTGCCAGCAGCGTAGAACTTTACAATGAGCAGTTCTTC	CASSVELYNEQFF
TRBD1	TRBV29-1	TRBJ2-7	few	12	TGCAGCGTGAAGACAGGGGGCGACGAGCAGTACTTC	CSVKTGGDEQYF
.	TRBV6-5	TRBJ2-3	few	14	TGTGCCAGCAGTTATTGGGGGACCGCAGATACGCAGTATTTT	CASSYWGTADTQYF
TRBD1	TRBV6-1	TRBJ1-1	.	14	TGTGCCAGCGATGATACAGGGGGCTACACTGAAGCTTTCTTT	CASDDTGGYTEAFF
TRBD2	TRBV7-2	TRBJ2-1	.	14	TGTGCCAACAGTCGTAGCGGGACCTACAATGAGCAGTTCTTC	CANSRSGTYNEQFF
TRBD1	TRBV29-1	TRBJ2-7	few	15	TGCAGCGTTGCCCGACAGGGGGGAACTGGTATCGAGCAGTACTTC	CSVARQGGTGIEQYF
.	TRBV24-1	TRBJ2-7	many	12	TGTGCCACCAGTGTCACAGGCTACGAGCAGTACTTC	CATSVTGYEQYF
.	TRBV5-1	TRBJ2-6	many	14	TGCGCCAGCAGCCTCGGGACAGGGGCCAACGTCCTGACTTTC	CASSLGTGANVLTF
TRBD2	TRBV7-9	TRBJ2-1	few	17	TGTGCCAGCAGCTCCTCCGGACTAGCGGAAGAGTACAATGAGCAGTTCTTC	CASSSSGLAEEYNEQFF
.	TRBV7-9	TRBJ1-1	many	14	TGTGCCAGCAGCTTCCTCGCTGGGAACACTGAAGCTTTCTTT	CASSFLAGNTEAFF
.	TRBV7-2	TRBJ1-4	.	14	TGTGCCAGCAGCTTGGGACCGGCGAATGAAAAACTGTTTTTT	CASSLGPANEKLFF
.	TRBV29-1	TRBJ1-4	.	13	TGCAGCGTTTCCAGGGTGTTAGGTGAAAAACTGTTTTTT	CSVSRVLGEKLFF
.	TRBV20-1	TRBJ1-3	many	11	TGCAGTGCTAGGTCTGGAAACACCATATATTTT	CSARSGNTIYF
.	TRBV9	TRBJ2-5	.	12	TGTGCCAGCTCGGCAGCAGCGGAGACCCAGTACTTC	CASSAAAETQYF
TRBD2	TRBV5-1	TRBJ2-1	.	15	TGCGCCAGCAATTCGCTAGCGGCCTCCTACAATGAGCAGTTCTTC	CASNSLAASYNEQFF
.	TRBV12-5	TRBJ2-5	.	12	TGTGCTAGTGGAGGTCCGGGGGAGACCCAGTACTTC	CASGGPGETQYF
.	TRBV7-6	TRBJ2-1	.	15	TGTGCCAGCAGTTTTCAACCGCAGGGGCAATTGATCCAGTTCTTC	CASSFQPQGQLIQFF
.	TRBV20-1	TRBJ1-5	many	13	TGCAGTGCCAAACCGGGAGGAGGGCAGCCCCAGCATTTT	CSAKPGGGQPQHF
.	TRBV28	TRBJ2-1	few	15	TGTGCCAGCAGTTCCCGGACGGACTCCTACAATGAGCAGTTCTTC	CASSSRTDSYNEQFF
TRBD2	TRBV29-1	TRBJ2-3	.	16	TGCAGCGTTGTAAGGGGAGGGAGGGGAGAGGCAGATACGCAGTATTTT	CSVVRGGRGEADTQYF
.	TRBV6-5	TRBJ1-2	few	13	TGTGCCAGCAGTTACTCAGGGAGCTATGGCTACACCTTC	CASSYSGSYGYTF
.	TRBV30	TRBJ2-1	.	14	TGTGCCTGGAGTGTAGGGTCCATCCTCGGGGAGCAGTTCTTC	CAWSVGSILGEQFF
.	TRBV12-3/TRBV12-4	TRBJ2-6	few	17	TGTGCCAGCAGTCCACGGACAGTTAGCTCTGGGGCCAACGTCCTGACTTTC	CASSPRTVSSGANVLTF
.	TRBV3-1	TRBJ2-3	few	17	TGTGCCAGCAGCCAAGATCCGGGGCTGACGAGCACAGATACGCAGTATTTT	CASSQDPGLTSTDTQYF